The text below deals with one TCR beta chain. Its antigen is unknown. Base qualities are not at hand, and no much larger clone is one base apart. TCRbeta CDR3 regions were amplified from genomic DNA by means of the immunoSEQ Assay, a bias-controlled multiplex PCR. Per the source publication's procedure: Nucleated cell counts per sample were estimated from amplification of reference gene primers within the assay. Sequence reads were collapsed and filtered to measure the absolute abundance of every unique TCRbeta CDR3 rearrangement. For each sample, productive Simpson clonality was calculated as the square root of Simpson's diversity index across productive rearrangements. The source is immuneACCESS, and TCRdb retained only in-frame sequences with V and J called. Part of the clones is not carried over; for the studies checked, unresolved V genes explain less than half of this, and the remainder is unexplained. The V and J calls and the clone size are those of that table, but D and trimming were determined from the DNA. The sample yields 100,000 to 150,000 clones; approximately 88% were counted once. About a sixth of the sample is in the top ten clones.

Based on the germline V gene, the CDR1 and CDR2 sequences are ENHRY and SYGVKD. The CDR3 spans 14 residues, from the cysteine through the phenylalanine. The DNA shown is the 42-base CDR3, in frame from base 1. The trim is 4 bases for V and 2 bases for J, with a gap of 11 bases between the germline ends. The data originate from a study of blood T cell repertoires in COVID-19 (dated by TCRdb to the early 2020s). Looking at the study overall: Samples from collaborators originated in the United States, Italy and Spain and spanned both the acute and convalescent phases of COVID-19. The repertoires were released in a freely available public database intended as a resource for research on the immune response to SARS-CoV-2. The sample metadata nearly always contained a de-identified subject ID, COVID-19 status, age in years and sex. Where available, HLA class I and class II types were obtained from metadata supplied by the sample provider rather than from assay-based typing. The samples were drawn from the first 160 participants of the ongoing ImmuneRACE study and from more than 1,000 subjects provided by 6 global collaborators. Subjects who had been exposed to COVID-19, were actively infected with it, or had recovered from it provided the deeply sampled blood TCRbeta repertoires that made up the dataset. The prospective study material was composed of cDNA or gDNA derived from T cells, B-cell-depleted T cells, or PBMCs.

Collaborating institutions collected whole blood in K2EDTA tubes following their own protocols. For TCRbeta analysis, collaborator samples were shipped as frozen whole blood, as isolated PBMCs, or as DNA extracted from either sample type. The study at large found these results: How much clinical and demographic metadata was included differed by source and by participant, and the metadata was provided uncurated.

Sequencing used peripheral blood. The receptor was derived from a woman over 75 with acute or convalescent COVID-19. Recombination linked TRBV10-3 to TRBJ2-5, with a tentative D gene TRBD2 over 5 matching bases. The CDR3 protein sequence reads: CAISGGMGQETQYF. The sequenced DNA: TGTGCCATCAGTGGAGGGATGGGGCAAGAGACCCAGTACTTC.